The TCR beta chain under discussion was sequenced for a study of post-analysis software for immune sequencing data. Study in general: The disease courses spanned relapsing-remitting, secondary progressive and progressive-relapsing forms of multiple sclerosis.

Built from TCR beta cDNA, the libraries had unique molecular identifiers in them. There were 1 to 10 million T cells, and 480,000 or so cDNA molecules came from them. TCRdb reprocessed the PCR reads via MiXCR and lists one record per CDR3 protein. Of around 710,000 distinct CDR3 sequences in the sample, 40% to 55% were seen once. A few counts support this clonotype. Its target is unknown. The CDR3 is made up of 17 amino acids. V was trimmed by 0 bases and J by 1 base, leaving 17 bases between them. Germline V gives CDR1 SGHRS, CDR2 YFSETQ. Study findings and constraints: Diversity measured as normalized Chao1 was significantly lower in multiple sclerosis patients than in controls. Five or six TRBV segments, TRBV5-6, TRBV5-1 and TRBV20-1 among them, were found more frequent in patients than controls. Same-batch preparations were strongly co-clustered by F measure.

The gene calls are TRBV5-1 and TRBJ2-7, with D uncertain. Sequenced: blood. The clonotype was recovered from a girl aged 5-17 years with multiple sclerosis. The CDR3 is CASSLGLSAGASYEQYF. CDR3 sequence (DNA): TGCGCCAGCAGCTTGGGGTTGTCGGCCGGAGCGTCCTACGAGCAGTACTTC.